This is a list of T cell receptor beta chains from one sample in a study of blood T cell repertoires in COVID-19. Repertoires were generated with immunoSEQ multiplex PCR, while TCRdb's copy carries only in-frame clones and drops some. The sample includes fewer than 300,000 clones, about four fifths of them seen just once. The sequenced material came from peripheral blood. The receptors here all came from a woman aged 18-29 years with acute or convalescent COVID-19. The CDR3 runs from the conserved cysteine through the conserved F or W. A D gene is named only where the DNA matches it firmly. Size is stated for part of the rows, as once, few or many counts, or as a class when the clone is expanded.

D,V,J,size,DNA,CDR3
TRBD1,TRBV14,TRBJ1-2,NA,TGTGCCAGCAGCCAAGGACTCAGGGGGCGAAGATATGGCTACACCTTC,CASSQGLRGRRYGYTF
NA,TRBV15,TRBJ2-3,NA,TGTGCCACCAGCCTGATACCCTACACAGATACGCAGTATTTT,CATSLIPYTDTQYF
NA,TRBV7-9,TRBJ1-2,NA,TGTGCCAGCAGCTTAGCGCAACAGAACTATGGCTACACCTTC,CASSLAQQNYGYTF
NA,TRBV19,TRBJ1-3,few,TGTGCCAGTAGTATAGATCTAGCCGGGATCGGGAACACCATATATTTT,CASSIDLAGIGNTIYF
NA,TRBV29-1,TRBJ1-1,once,TGCAGCGCTGTGGGACAGAACACTGAAGCTTTCTTT,CSAVGQNTEAFF
TRBD2,TRBV4-2,TRBJ2-2,NA,TGTGCCAGCAGCCAAGCGCCGGGAGGGCAGGGTCGGAACACCGGGGAGCTGTTTTTT,CASSQAPGGQGRNTGELFF
TRBD2,TRBV5-1,TRBJ2-7,once,TGCGCCAGCAGCACTGGACTAGCGGGAGGAACCGCCTACGAGCAGTACTTC,CASSTGLAGGTAYEQYF
TRBD2,TRBV9,TRBJ2-5,NA,TGTGCCAGCAGCCGGACTAGCGGGAGCCAAGAGACCCAGTACTTC,CASSRTSGSQETQYF
TRBD1,TRBV3-1/TRBV3-2,TRBJ1-6,few,TGTGCCAGCAGACGCGGGACAGGGGATAATTCACCCCTCCACTTT,CASRRGTGDNSPLHF
NA,TRBV6-5,TRBJ1-2,NA,TGTGCCAGCACCTCCTTGAGGTCACGCTACACCTTC,CASTSLRSRYTF
TRBD2,TRBV2,TRBJ2-1,NA,TGTGCCAGCAGTGGTTTGTCAAGGACTAGCGATTACAATGAGCAGTTCTTC,CASSGLSRTSDYNEQFF
NA,TRBV5-1,TRBJ2-7,once,TGCGCCAGCAGCTTGGGAGGTGCTTCGCTGTACGAGCAGTACTTC,CASSLGGASLYEQYF
TRBD1,TRBV6-5,TRBJ2-7,NA,TGTGCCAGCAGTTCTCATCGGGACAGCCCCTACGAGCAGTACTTC,CASSSHRDSPYEQYF
TRBD1,TRBV18,TRBJ2-7,few,TGTGCCAGCTCACCACGCGGACAGGGGCACGAGCAGTACTTC,CASSPRGQGHEQYF
TRBD1,TRBV19,TRBJ2-1,once,TGTGCCAGTAGTATAAGGACAGGGGCTCTTACGCGGAATGAGCAGTTCTTC,CASSIRTGALTRNEQFF
TRBD1,TRBV7-2,TRBJ1-2,NA,TGTGCCAGCAGCTTAGCGACAGGGGATGACTATGGCTACACCTTC,CASSLATGDDYGYTF
TRBD2,TRBV6-5,TRBJ2-3,NA,TGTGCCAGCAGTCCTACTAGCGGGAGGTTGTATACGCAGTATTTT,CASSPTSGRLYTQYF
TRBD2,TRBV4-3,TRBJ2-1,NA,TGCGCCAGCAGCCAAGATGGGCCGGCGGGAGGGCGGGATGAGCAGTTCTTC,CASSQDGPAGGRDEQFF
TRBD1,TRBV5-1,TRBJ1-1,NA,TGCGCCAGCAGCCACGGGGACAGGCCCGGGGTCACTGAAGCTTTCTTT,CASSHGDRPGVTEAFF
NA,TRBV3-1/TRBV3-2,TRBJ1-1,NA,TGTGCCAGCAGCCAAACAGGGCCGCCTGAAGCTTTCTTT,CASSQTGPPEAFF
NA,TRBV25-1,TRBJ2-4,NA,TGTGCCAGCAGTACCCTACAGGGTATAGTCGACATTCAGTACTTC,CASSTLQGIVDIQYF
NA,TRBV2,TRBJ2-7,NA,TGTGCCAGCCTTAGGGGAGGACTAGGGGGGCACGAGCAGTACTTC,CASLRGGLGGHEQYF